The 10 T cell receptor beta chains below all came from one sample that was sequenced in a study of T cell repertoires in cytomegalovirus infection. TCRdb used MiXCR to reprocess the reads, holding one entry per CDR3 protein. The sample contains over 85,000 distinct CDR3 sequences, more than 15% of which appear only once. The source material was PBMCs. These receptors came from a human donor in good health (CMV status not recorded). Some clones in this sample may be carry-over from other donors' samples.

The chain has TRBV11-2 and TRBJ2-7, with D perhaps TRBD2 (5 bases). Trimming pared 6 bases from V and 3 bases from J, leaving 15 bases between. Germline loops: CDR1 SGHAT, CDR2 FQNNGV. This CDR3 comprises 14 residues. The DNA for the CDR3 is TGTGCCAGCAGGCCCGGGGAGAAACGCTACGAGCAGTACTTC. This sequence encodes CASRPGEKRYEQYF.

Note on this clonotype: This may arise from a read error, as a much more abundant clone is one base away. CDR3 sequence: CASSSLGEEQFF. Written as DNA, the CDR3 is TGTGCCAGCAGCTCCTTGGGGGAAGAGCAGTTCTTC. The rearrangement uses TRBV5-6 and TRBJ2-1; D is perhaps TRBD1 or TRBD2 (5 bases each). The CDR3 loop spans 12 amino acids. V was trimmed by 3 bases and J by 10 bases, leaving 11 bases between them. Looked up from germline, CDR1 is SGHDT and CDR2 is YYEEEE. The whole variable domain, filled in from reference TRBV5-6 and TRBJ2-1, reads DAGVTQSPTHLIKTRGQQVTLRCSPKSGHDTVSWYQQALGQGPQFIFQYYEEEERQRGNFPDRFSGHQFPNYSSELNVNALLLGDSALYLCASSSLGEEQFFGPGTRLTVL.

V and J are TRBV20-1 and TRBJ2-5; 8 nucleotides agree with TRBD1. Germline V gene sequence: CDR1 DFQATT, CDR2 SNEGSKA (reference sequence). The CDR3 totals 13 residues. V shed 6 bases, J shed 1 base, and the junction held 4 bases outside the gene matches. The CDR3 here is CSATTGGQETQYF. For the CDR3, the DNA is TGCAGTGCGACTACAGGGGGCCAAGAGACCCAGTACTTC.

This clonotype was counted ten times or more. The V and J genes are TRBV7-6 and TRBJ2-7, with 7 bases that match TRBD1. With 5 bases clipped from V and 1 base from J, the junction kept 11 bases outside the gene matches. CDR1 and CDR2 from the germline V gene are SGHVS and FNYEAQ. The CDR3 spans 16 residues. The DNA of the CDR3 is TGTGCCAGCAGCGACTACAGGGGACCTCCTTCCTACGAGCAGTACTTC. Protein: CASSDYRGPPSYEQYF.

The chain has TRBV4-3 and TRBJ1-4; the D is unclear. Trimming stripped 4 bases from V and 8 bases from J, with 11 bases between. CDR1 is LGHNA and CDR2 is YSLEER in the germline V gene. This CDR3 is built from 13 residues. The CDR3 nucleotides are TGCGCCAGCAGCCCCCAAAGGGAGGAAAAACTGTTTTTT. It is translated as CASSPQREEKLFF.

The chain recombines TRBV3-1 with TRBJ2-5; tentatively, D is TRBD2 (5 bases). The germline V and J ends were trimmed by 2 bases and 5 bases, with 15 bases remaining between them. The germline gives CDR1 LGHDT, CDR2 YNNKEL (reference sequence). This CDR3 is built from 15 residues. The CDR3 loop reads CASSQIREGGETQYF. The CDR3 bases are TGTGCCAGCAGCCAAATTCGGGAAGGCGGGGAGACCCAGTACTTC.

This clonotype is deemed medium-sized. The gene calls are TRBV7-8 and TRBJ1-4; D unresolved. Between the trimmed V and J ends, which lost 8 bases and 2 bases, there was a span of 18 bases. This CDR3 is 16 amino acids long. The germline CDR1 and CDR2 sequences are SGHVS and FQNEAQ. This CDR3 reads CASYHAGGGTNEKLFF. Here the CDR3 DNA reads TGTGCCAGCTACCACGCCGGAGGCGGTACTAATGAAAAACTGTTTTTT.

The table lists this clonotype with many counts. V and J are TRBV4-1 and TRBJ1-5; D gene ambiguous. Trimming took 4 bases from V and 1 from J, leaving 11 bases between them. The CDR3 runs to 15 residues. Germline V gene lookup returns CDR1 MGHRA and CDR2 YSYEKL. CDR3 protein: CASSLTGRSNQPQHF. The CDR3 DNA follows: TGCGCCAGCAGCCTAACGGGCAGAAGCAATCAGCCCCAGCATTTT.

This clonotype was seen only a few times. J is TRBJ2-3 and V is TRBV5-1, with unresolved D. This CDR3 is built from 16 residues. Germline CDR1 is SGHRS and CDR2 is YFSETQ. V lost 0 bases, J lost 2 bases, and 13 bases lay in between. The CDR3 sequence: CASSLGPQSPTDTQYF. The CDR3 nucleotides are TGCGCCAGCAGCTTGGGTCCACAGAGCCCCACAGATACGCAGTATTTT.

This clonotype was detected only a few times. V and J are TRBV28 and TRBJ1-3; no clear D. The CDR3 totals 13 residues. CDR1 MDHEN and CDR2 SYDVKM come from the germline V gene. Trimming stripped 8 bases from V and 0 bases from J, with 8 bases between. CDR3 residues: CASGQASGNTIYF. CDR3 bases: TGTGCCAGCGGGCAGGCCTCTGGAAACACCATATATTTT.